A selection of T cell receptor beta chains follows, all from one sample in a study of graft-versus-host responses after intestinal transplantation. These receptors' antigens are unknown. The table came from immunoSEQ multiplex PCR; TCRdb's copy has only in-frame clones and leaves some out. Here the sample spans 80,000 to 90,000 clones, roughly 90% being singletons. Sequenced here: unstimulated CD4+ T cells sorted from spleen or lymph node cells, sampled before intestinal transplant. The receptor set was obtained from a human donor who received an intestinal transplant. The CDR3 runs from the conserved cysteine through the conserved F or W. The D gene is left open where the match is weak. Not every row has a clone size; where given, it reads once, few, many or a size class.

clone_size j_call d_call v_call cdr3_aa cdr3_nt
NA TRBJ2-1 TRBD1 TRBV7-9 CASHSGGSYNEQFF TGTGCCAGCCACTCAGGGGGTTCCTACAATGAGCAGTTCTTC
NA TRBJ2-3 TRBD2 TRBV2 CASSEGLVTDTQYF TGTGCCAGCAGTGAGGGACTAGTCACAGATACGCAGTATTTT
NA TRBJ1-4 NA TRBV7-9 CASSPQEAATNEKLFF TGTGCCAGCAGCCCCCAGGAGGCTGCAACTAATGAAAAACTGTTTTTT
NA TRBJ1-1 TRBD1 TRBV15 CATSREGYRGPEAFF TGTGCCACCAGCAGAGAGGGGTACAGGGGGCCTGAAGCTTTCTTT
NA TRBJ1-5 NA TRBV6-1 CASSVVRGKGNQPQHF TGTGCCAGCAGTGTTGTGAGGGGGAAGGGCAATCAGCCCCAGCATTTT
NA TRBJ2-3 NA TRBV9 CASSVGGLRTDTQYF TGTGCCAGCAGCGTAGGGGGGCTTCGGACAGATACGCAGTATTTT
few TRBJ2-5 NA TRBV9 CASSVQNGGETQYF TGTGCCAGCAGCGTACAAAATGGAGGGGAGACCCAGTACTTC
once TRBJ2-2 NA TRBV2 CASGASPIGELFF TGTGCCAGCGGGGCCTCCCCGATCGGGGAGCTGTTTTTT
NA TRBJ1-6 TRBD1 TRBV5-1 CASSLQGQNSPLHF TGCGCCAGCAGCTTACAGGGACAGAATTCACCCCTCCACTTT
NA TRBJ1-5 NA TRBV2 CASSPLGGSVGQPQHF TGTGCCAGCAGTCCACTAGGAGGCTCGGTGGGTCAGCCCCAGCATTTT
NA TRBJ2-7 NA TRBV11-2 CASSLVTGGGYEQYF TGTGCCAGCAGCTTAGTCACGGGGGGCGGTTACGAGCAGTACTTC
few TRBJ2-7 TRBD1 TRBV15 CATSRDWGQVIF TGTGCCACCAGCAGAGATTGGGGACAGGTAATCTTC
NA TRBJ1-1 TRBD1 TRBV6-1 CASSVDRGTEAFF TGTGCCAGCAGTGTGGACAGGGGCACTGAAGCTTTCTTT
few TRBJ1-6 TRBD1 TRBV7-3 CASSSGTANSPLHF TGTGCCAGCAGCTCCGGGACAGCTAATTCACCCCTCCACTTT
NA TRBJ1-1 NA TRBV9 CASSPQTQNTEAFF TGTGCCAGCAGCCCCCAGACACAGAACACTGAAGCTTTCTTT
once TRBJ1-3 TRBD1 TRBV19 CASSRTGGSGNTIYF TGTGCCAGTAGTAGGACAGGGGGCTCTGGAAACACCATATATTTT
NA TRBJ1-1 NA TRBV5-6 CASSLFQRGYTEAFF TGTGCCAGCAGCTTGTTCCAGCGCGGGTACACTGAAGCTTTCTTT
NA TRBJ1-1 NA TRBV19 CASSVVDTPRSEAFF TGTGCCAGTAGTGTTGTGGACACCCCCCGGTCTGAAGCTTTCTTT
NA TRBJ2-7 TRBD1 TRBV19 CASILQVARDRDTYEQYF TGTGCCAGTATCCTACAAGTAGCCCGGGACAGAGACACCTACGAGCAGTACTTC
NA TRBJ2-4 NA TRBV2 CASTQSLQGGVKNIQYF TGTGCCAGCACCCAAAGCTTGCAGGGAGGTGTGAAAAACATTCAGTACTTC
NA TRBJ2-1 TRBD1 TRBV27 CASSLGTGLREQFF TGTGCCAGCAGTTTAGGGACAGGGTTAAGGGAGCAGTTCTTC
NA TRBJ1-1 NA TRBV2 CASSEGWGRVAEAFF TGTGCCAGCAGTGAAGGCTGGGGGCGGGTAGCTGAAGCTTTCTTT
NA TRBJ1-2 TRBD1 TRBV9 CASSGWDRGNYGYTF TGTGCCAGCAGCGGGTGGGACAGGGGGAACTATGGCTACACCTTC
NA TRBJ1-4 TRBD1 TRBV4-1 CASSRRNGTQGVQLFF TGCGCCAGCAGCCGACGAAATGGAACCCAGGGGGTGCAACTGTTTTTT
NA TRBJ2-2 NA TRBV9 CASSSSRGNTGELFF TGTGCCAGCAGCTCAAGTCGGGGGAACACCGGGGAGCTGTTTTTT
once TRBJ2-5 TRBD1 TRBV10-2 CASSDDRGPQETQYF TGCGCCAGCAGTGATGACAGGGGCCCCCAAGAGACCCAGTACTTC
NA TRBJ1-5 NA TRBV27 CASSSTGLTNQPQHF TGTGCCAGCAGTTCGACAGGCCTGACCAATCAGCCCCAGCATTTT
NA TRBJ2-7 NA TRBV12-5 CASGLTGASVGEQYF TGTGCTAGTGGTCTTACTGGGGCTAGCGTAGGGGAGCAGTACTTC
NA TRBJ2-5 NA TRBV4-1 CASSQVPRGAQGGTQYF TGCGCCAGCAGCCAAGTCCCCCGCGGGGCGCAGGGAGGGACCCAGTACTTC
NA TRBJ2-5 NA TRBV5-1 CASSPSGETQYF TGCGCCAGCAGTCCTAGTGGGGAGACCCAGTACTTC
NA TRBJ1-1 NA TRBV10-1 CASSGGMNTEAFF TGCGCCAGCAGCGGCGGAATGAACACTGAAGCTTTCTTT
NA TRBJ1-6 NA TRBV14 CASSPRQKKYSPLHF TGTGCCAGCAGCCCCAGACAGAAGAAGTATTCACCCCTCCACTTT